These 21 T cell receptor beta chains share one sample of origin, sequenced in a study of CD8+ T cells in alopecia areata. After isolation, RNA underwent reverse transcription to generate cDNA as the sequencing template. Only in-frame clones appear in the TCRdb table, and some are missing; sequencing was by immunoSEQ multiplex PCR. In the table there are over 200,000 clones, 50% to 70% of which are singletons. The sequences come from CD4+ T cells sorted from blood, collected at week 0. Every receptor here comes from a human donor with alopecia areata.

The chain couples TRBV7-9 to TRBJ1-2; 10 nucleotides line up with TRBD1. The V gene's germline CDR1 is SEHNR and CDR2 FQNEAQ (reference sequence). CDR3 length: 13 amino acids. The trim removed 7 bases at V and 10 bases at J, leaving 9 bases unmatched. CDR3 DNA: TGTGCCAGCACCCGCGAGACAGGGGGCGTCTACACCTTC. Its protein product is CASTRETGGVYTF.

The chain employs TRBV30 and TRBJ2-7; 8 bases agree with TRBD1. The CDR3 sequence is 13 residues long. Germline V gives CDR1 GTSNPN, CDR2 SVGIG (reference sequence). Losses at the gene ends were 6 bases for V and 0 bases for J; bases not matched to a gene: 4. The DNA for the CDR3 is TGTGCCTGTTGGGACAGGAGCTCCTACGAGCAGTACTTC. Its translation: CACWDRSSYEQYF.

In nucleotides, the CDR3 is TGTGCCAGCAGCTTAGCGGTATACGAGCAGTACTTC. This sequence encodes CASSLAVYEQYF. The chain uses TRBV7-9 and TRBJ2-7, with D uncertain. Trimming left V 0 bases short and J 4 bases short, with 4 bases between. This CDR3 spans 12 amino acids. Per the germline V gene, CDR1 is SEHNR and CDR2 is FQNEAQ (reference sequence).

Remarks on this clone: Other DNA sequences in the same sample also yield this CDR3. This chain uses TRBV5-1 with TRBJ2-7, with 7 bases that match TRBD2. CDR3 length: 14 residues. Trimming cost V 0 bases and J 4 bases; bases outside gene matches: 4. In germline, CDR1 is SGHRS, CDR2 YFSETQ. The CDR3 sequence is CASSLGTGGYEQYF. For the CDR3, the DNA is TGCGCCAGCAGCTTGGGTACGGGAGGATACGAGCAGTACTTC.

This sequence joins TRBV7-8 and TRBJ2-1; D unclear. The CDR3 spans 18 residues. Trimming shortened V by 1 base and J by 0 bases, and 16 bases separated the two germline ends. Looked up from germline, CDR1 is SGHVS and CDR2 is FQNEAQ. CDR3 protein: CASSLGVSSPSSYNEQFF. The DNA for the CDR3 is TGTGCCAGCAGCTTAGGAGTTAGCAGCCCGAGCTCCTACAATGAGCAGTTCTTC.

The chain is built from TRBV5-1 and TRBJ1-2; D not certain. The germline gives CDR1 SGHRS, CDR2 YFSETQ. The ends were cut back, 4 bases at V and 2 bases at J, with 12 bases in the middle. The CDR3 is 14 residues long. The CDR3 region is CASSLTRENYGYTF. CDR3 nucleotides: TGCGCCAGCAGCCTAACACGAGAAAACTATGGCTACACCTTC.

The chain has TRBV25-1 and TRBJ1-1, with D possibly TRBD1 on 5 matching bases. The CDR3 length is 13 residues. Germline CDR1 is MGHDK and CDR2 is SYGVNS. V lost 4 bases and J 2 bases, leaving 8 bases between the germline ends. The chain's CDR3 is CASSAGVNTEAFF. DNA for the CDR3: TGTGCCAGCAGTGCGGGGGTCAACACTGAAGCTTTCTTT.

There are a few counts of this clone. The chain carries TRBV29-1 and TRBJ1-2; 7 bases map to TRBD1. The CDR3 consists of 13 residues. Losses at the gene ends were 4 bases for V and 2 bases for J; bases not matched to a gene: 4. Germline V gene sequence: CDR1 SQVTM, CDR2 ANQGSEA. The CDR3 is CSVGRQGNYGYTF. The CDR3 nucleotides read TGCAGCGTTGGCCGACAGGGCAACTATGGCTACACCTTC.

V gene TRBV18 combines with J gene TRBJ2-7, with 10 bases aligning to TRBD1. Trimming removed 3 bases from V and 5 bases from J; junction bases left unmatched: 7. CDR1 KGHSH and CDR2 LQKENI come from the germline V gene. The CDR3 loop spans 15 amino acids. CDR3 DNA sequence: TGTGCCAGCTCACCCTTTGGGACAGGGGTCCACGAGCAGTACTTC. It translates to CASSPFGTGVHEQYF.

The chain couples TRBV30 to TRBJ2-7; 8 bases align to TRBD2. The CDR3 is 16 residues long. Per the germline V gene, CDR1 is GTSNPN and CDR2 is SVGIG (reference sequence). J lost 2 bases, V lost 5 bases, and 14 bases had no gene match. The CDR3 region is CAWRPLGAGVPYEQYF. CDR3 sequence (DNA): TGTGCCTGGCGCCCCCTCGGAGCGGGGGTCCCCTACGAGCAGTACTTC.

The CDR3, as DNA: TGTGCCAGCAGGGAAAGCGGGAGGGGAAAGACCCAGTACTTC. Translation: CASRESGRGKTQYF. The chain employs TRBV6-5 and TRBJ2-5; 10 bases map to TRBD2. The junction had 7 bases not matched to a gene; V was cut back by 6 bases and J by 6 bases. CDR1 is MNHEY and CDR2 is SVGAGI in the germline V gene. The length of the CDR3 is 14 residues.

J is TRBJ2-1 and V is TRBV29-1; D is ambiguous. CDR3 length equals 15 residues. The V and J ends lost 4 bases and 5 bases respectively, with 18 bases between them. Germline-derived CDR1 and CDR2 are SQVTM and ANQGSEA. The CDR3 bases are TGCAGCGTTGTAAGTACCTTATGGGATGACAATGAGCAGTTCTTC. It encodes CSVVSTLWDDNEQFF.

The chain recombines TRBV6-5 with TRBJ2-7; 12 bases line up with TRBD2. V dropped 4 bases and J dropped 6; count of bases not matched to a gene: 1. The CDR3 spans 13 residues. Germline V CDR1 and CDR2: MNHEY, SVGAGI. The CDR3 sequence: CASSSLAGGEQYF. CDR3 DNA sequence: TGTGCCAGCAGTTCACTAGCGGGAGGCGAGCAGTACTTC.

This clone was counted a few times. The J gene is TRBJ2-5, the V gene TRBV9; 9 nucleotides match TRBD2. The V and J ends lost 0 bases and 2 bases, in that order; junction bases with no gene match: 5. The germline CDR1 and CDR2 sequences are SGDLS and YYNGEE. The CDR3 runs 16 residues. CDR3 bases: TGTGCCAGCAGCGTAGATCACGCGGGAGGGCAAGAGACCCAGTACTTC. Its translation: CASSVDHAGGQETQYF.

CDR3 nucleotide sequence: TGCGCCAGCAGACTAGCGGGAGGGCCGTGGGAGACCCAGTACTTC. This sequence encodes CASRLAGGPWETQYF. The rearrangement links TRBV4-1 to TRBJ2-5; 13 bases match TRBD2. This CDR3 contains 15 residues. Germline CDR1 MGHRA, CDR2 YSYEKL. With V trimmed by 6 bases and J by 5 bases, 6 bases remained unmatched.

CDR3 residues: CASSGLAGATDTQYF. The DNA for the CDR3 is TGTGCCAGCAGCGGACTAGCGGGGGCCACAGATACGCAGTATTTT. The chain employs TRBV9 and TRBJ2-3; 12 bases agree with TRBD2. J was trimmed by 2 bases and V by 3 bases; bases with no gene match: 1. This CDR3 has 15 residues. In germline, CDR1 is SGDLS, CDR2 YYNGEE. Based on the CDR3 plus reference TRBV9 and TRBJ2-3, the full variable domain is DSGVTQTPKHLITATGQRVTLRCSPRSGDLSVYWYQQSLDQGLQFLIQYYNGEERAKGNILERFSAQQFPDLHSELNLSSLELGDSALYFCASSGLAGATDTQYFGPGTRLTVL.

This clone was counted only a few times. This chain links TRBV5-1 with TRBJ2-6, with D unresolved. The germline V gene encodes CDR1 SGHRS and CDR2 YFSETQ. Trimming left V 5 bases short and J 0 bases short, with 6 bases between. The CDR3 sequence is 14 residues long. The CDR3 nucleotides read TGCGCCAGCAGTCCCCGCTCTGGGGCCAACGTCCTGACTTTC. Translation: CASSPRSGANVLTF.

This clone has just one count. This specimen includes other DNA sequences encoding the same CDR3. The rearrangement links TRBV2 to TRBJ1-2; maybe TRBD1 (5 bases). Germline loops: CDR1 SNHLY, CDR2 FYNNEI. This CDR3 is built from 13 residues. Between the trimmed V and J ends, which lost 5 bases and 1 base, there was a span of 8 bases. In nucleotides, the CDR3 is TGTGCCAGCAGTCCCGACAGTAACTATGGCTACACCTTC. Protein: CASSPDSNYGYTF.

In this sample, this clone turned up a few times. This chain joins TRBV5-1 and TRBJ2-2; D is unresolved. This CDR3 contains 15 residues. V lost 0 bases and J lost 7, with 13 bases in between. Germline CDR1 reads SGHRS; CDR2 reads YFSETQ. The DNA of the CDR3 is TGCGCCAGCAGCTTGGGCGTTGGAGTTGGCGGGGAGCTGTTTTTT. It translates to CASSLGVGVGGELFF.

This rearrangement joins TRBV30 to TRBJ1-2; 7 positions match TRBD1. The CDR3 is made up of 13 amino acids. CDR1 GTSNPN and CDR2 SVGIG come from the germline V gene (reference sequence). The CDR3 DNA follows: TGTGGAGTTTCCATGGACAGGAACTATGGCTACACCTTC. Encoded protein: CGVSMDRNYGYTF.

The chain links TRBV14 to TRBJ1-2; no firm D call. This CDR3 has 17 amino acids. Trimming shortened V by 0 bases and J by 4 bases, and 18 bases separated the two germline ends. Germline V gene lookup returns CDR1 SGHDN and CDR2 FVKESK. CDR3 in DNA: TGTGCCAGCAGCCAAGACGGTGTGGCAGACCCTCTCTATGGCTACACCTTC. It yields the protein CASSQDGVADPLYGYTF.